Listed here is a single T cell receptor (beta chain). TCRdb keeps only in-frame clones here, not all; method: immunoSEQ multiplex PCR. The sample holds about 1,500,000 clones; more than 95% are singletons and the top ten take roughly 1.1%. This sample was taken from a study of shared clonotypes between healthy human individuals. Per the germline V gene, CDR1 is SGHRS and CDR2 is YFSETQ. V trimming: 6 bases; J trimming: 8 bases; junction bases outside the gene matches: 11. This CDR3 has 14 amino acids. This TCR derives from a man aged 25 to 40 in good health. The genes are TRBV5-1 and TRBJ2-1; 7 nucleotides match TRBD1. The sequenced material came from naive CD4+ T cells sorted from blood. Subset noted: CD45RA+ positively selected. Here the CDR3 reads CASKFRGIMDEQFF. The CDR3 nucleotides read TGCGCCAGCAAGTTCAGGGGGATTATGGATGAGCAGTTCTTC.